This TCR beta chain was sequenced for a study of sequential checkpoint blockade in melanoma. Turning to the study itself: Maintenance nivolumab came after either treatment sequence.

The CDR3 totals 16 residues. The germline CDR1 and CDR2 sequences are LNHDA and SQIVND (reference sequence). V lost 6 bases and J 0 bases, leaving 15 bases between the germline ends. As for treatment: randomized to nivolumab then ipilimumab (arm A) or the reverse (arm B). No patient had prior DNA-damaging chemotherapy. Live CD3+CD8+ CD19− CD56− cells were sorted from PBMCs. Measured with immunoSEQ multiplex PCR; TCRdb has only the in-frame clones, and not every one. The table includes roughly 20,000 clones, 75% to 85% detected once. This sequence joins TRBV19 and TRBJ1-3, with D possibly TRBD1 on 5 matching bases. Sequencing used CD8+ T cells sorted from blood (inferred from file names), obtained from a patient given nivolumab and ipilimumab in sequence. This clonotype originated in a human donor with melanoma. DNA for the CDR3: TGTGCCAGTAGCCCCTGGGCGGGACGCTCTGGAAACACCATATATTTT. As protein: CASSPWAGRSGNTIYF.